This T cell receptor beta chain emerged from a study of blood T cell repertoires in COVID-19. Assay: immunoSEQ multiplex PCR; the TCRdb copy retains only in-frame clones and omits some. The sample lists fewer than 350,000 clones, roughly 85% seen once, with under 2% in the top ten. Germline values: CDR1 SEHNR, CDR2 FQNEAQ (reference sequence). CDR3 length: 14 residues. With V trimmed by 10 bases and J by 3 bases, 11 bases remained unmatched. This TCR was recovered from a woman in her twenties or thirties who had been exposed to COVID-19. Input material: PBMCs or T cells enriched from blood (not recorded which). This rearrangement joins TRBV7-9 to TRBJ2-7, with 8 bases matching TRBD2. For the CDR3, the DNA is TGTGCCACCAAACCCGGGACTAGTAACTACGAGCAGTACTTC. This encodes CATKPGTSNYEQYF.